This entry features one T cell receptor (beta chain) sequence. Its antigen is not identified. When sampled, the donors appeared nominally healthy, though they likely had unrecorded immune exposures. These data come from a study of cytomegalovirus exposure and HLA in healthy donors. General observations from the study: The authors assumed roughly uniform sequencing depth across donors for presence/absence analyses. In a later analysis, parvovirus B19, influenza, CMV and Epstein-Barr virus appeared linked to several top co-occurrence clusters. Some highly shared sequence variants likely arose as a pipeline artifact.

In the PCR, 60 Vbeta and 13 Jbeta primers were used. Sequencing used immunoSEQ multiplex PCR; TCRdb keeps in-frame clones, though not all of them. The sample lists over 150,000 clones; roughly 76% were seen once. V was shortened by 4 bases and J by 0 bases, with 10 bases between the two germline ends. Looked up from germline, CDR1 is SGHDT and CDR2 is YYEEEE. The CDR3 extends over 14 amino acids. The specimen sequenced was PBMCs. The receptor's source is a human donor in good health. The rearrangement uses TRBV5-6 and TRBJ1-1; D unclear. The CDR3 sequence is CASSMTIMNTEAFF. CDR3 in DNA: TGTGCCAGCAGCATGACAATCATGAACACTGAAGCTTTCTTT.